The 3 T cell receptor beta chains presented below share a single source sample, sequenced in a study of blood T cells in healthy people across ages (dated by TCRdb to between 2014 and 2017). Library preparation employed 5' RACE. The instrument was an Illumina HiSeq 2500. A second PCR of roughly 7 to 11 cycles was performed with a sample-barcoded 5' primer and a J-beta primer mix. TCRdb handled the public reads itself, with Q25 trimming in fastp and clone calling in MiXCR, and kept productive beta chains. Each CDR3 protein appears once, grouped with its most common genes and DNA. The table for this sample lists 800,000 to 950,000 distinct CDR3 sequences; 25% to 35% of them were counted only once. In total, the top ten clones hold roughly 10% of the sample. The sample also formed part of further work on T cells of mothers and their children.

The source material was blood. These receptor sequences come from a woman aged 40 to 49 in good health.

This clonotype was seen more than once but under ten times. DNA of the CDR3: TGTGCCAGCAGTCCTCCCCTCGGGTTACGCGATGAGCAGTTCTTC. Encoded protein: CASSPPLGLRDEQFF. The chain employs TRBV28 and TRBJ2-1; no clear D. The V end was cut by 5 bases, the J end by 8 bases, with 19 bases between. This CDR3 region has 15 residues. Germline CDR1 and CDR2: MDHEN and SYDVKM. The full variable domain, its missing parts supplied by reference TRBV28 and TRBJ2-1, is DVKVTQSSRYLVKRTGEKVFLECVQDMDHENMFWYRQDPGLGLRLIYFSYDVKMKEKGDIPEGYSVSREKKERFSLILESASTNQTSMYLCASSPPLGLRDEQFFGPGTRLTVL.

Concerning this clonotype itself: A read error may produce the germline difference seen at one junction end. The CDR3 sequence: CASSALQGSGNEPFF. The CDR3 DNA sequence: TGTGCCAGCAGTGCTCTACAGGGTAGTGGCAATGAGCCGTTCTTC. The J gene is TRBJ2-1, the V gene TRBV6-4; D perhaps matches TRBD1 (6 bases). The germline V gene encodes CDR1 MRHNA and CDR2 SNTAGT. The CDR3 length is 15 residues.

This clonotype has only a few counts. This chain uses TRBV7-2 with TRBJ1-3; no definite D call. V was pared by 5 bases and J by 0 bases, with 11 bases between. Germline V gives CDR1 SGHTA, CDR2 FQGNSA. The CDR3 length is 15 residues. CDR3 nucleotides: TGTGCCAGCAGCCGTGGCGGAAACTCTGGAAACACCATATATTTT. Its protein product is CASSRGGNSGNTIYF.